This TCR beta chain was retrieved from a study of blood T cell repertoires in COVID-19. Looking at the study overall: Samples of COVID-19 (acute and convalescent) were obtained from the United States, Italy and Spain.

Participant ages covered roughly 18 to 89 years across around 25 US areas. Membership in each cohort depended on participant-reported clinical history. Source study methods: Cell counts per sample came from amplifying reference gene primers. Produced via immunoSEQ multiplex PCR; TCRdb's table is partial and in-frame only. V, J and clone size were drawn from that table, and D and trimming were deduced from the DNA. The sample consists of a few hundred thousand clones, roughly 91% of them appearing once. The trim removed 1 base at V and 9 bases at J, leaving 8 bases unmatched. This CDR3 region has 15 residues. Per the germline V gene, CDR1 is SGHNT and CDR2 is YENEEA.

What was sequenced was PBMCs or T cells enriched from blood (not recorded which). This chain joins TRBV11-3 and TRBJ2-1; 8 nucleotides align to TRBD2. The receptor was derived from a woman in her 30s who had recovered from COVID-19. The CDR3, as DNA: TGTGCCAGCAGCTTAGCAGCGGGAGCTGGGGGTGAGCAGTTCTTC. Translating it yields CASSLAAGAGGEQFF.